The sequence of this T cell receptor beta chain was determined in a study of response to subunit inactivated influenza vaccine. Broader study findings: After each seasonal influenza vaccination, few new T cells are recruited, the authors suggested.

MiXCR was run by TCRdb on the RT-PCR reads, yielding one entry per CDR3 protein. In the table there are roughly 170,000 distinct CDR3 sequences, 9.2% of which are singletons. As for this clonotype: Antigen specificity is unknown.

Sequenced material: non-naive T cells sorted from PBMCs, taken on the day of vaccination. The origin of this receptor is a man aged 50-59 years who received an inactivated influenza vaccine.

Here the CDR3 DNA reads TGCAGTGCCACCACTAGCGAAAACAGGCCGAATGAGCAGTTCTTC. Its translation: CSATTSENRPNEQFF. The chain combines TRBV20-1 with TRBJ2-1, with TRBD2 matching 7 bases. Trimming at V came to 6 bases and at J to 7 bases, leaving 15 bases not matched to a gene. The germline V gene has CDR1 DFQATT and CDR2 SNEGSKA (reference sequence). The CDR3 totals 15 residues.